The 12 T cell receptor beta chains given below trace back to one sample, sequenced in a study of response to subunit inactivated influenza vaccine. TCRdb fed the RT-PCR reads into MiXCR, producing one record per CDR3 protein. The sample shows hundreds of thousands of distinct CDR3 sequences, roughly 25% of them seen only once. This material consisted of CD4+ T cells sorted from PBMCs, taken more than 4 days after vaccination. These receptor sequences come from a man in his forties or fifties who received an inactivated influenza vaccine.

This chain uses TRBV12-3 or TRBV12-4 with TRBJ1-5; TRBD1 matches at 8 bases. This CDR3 contains 13 residues. The junction had 5 bases not matched to a gene; V was cut back by 6 bases and J by 7 bases. The CDR3 nucleotides read TGTGCCAGCAGCCGGACAGGGAGGCAGCCCCAGCATTTT. Residues: CASSRTGRQPQHF.

This sequence joins TRBV7-2 and TRBJ2-1, with D perhaps matching TRBD2 (5 bases). This CDR3 comprises 13 residues. Germline V gives CDR1 SGHTA, CDR2 FQGNSA. The germline V and J ends were trimmed by 5 bases and 9 bases, with 14 bases remaining between them. The CDR3 nucleotides are TGTGCCAGCAGCCGAGTAGATGGGAGTGAGCAGTTCTTC. It encodes CASSRVDGSEQFF.

The rearrangement links TRBV12-3 or TRBV12-4 to TRBJ2-5; perhaps TRBD1 as D (6 bases). The CDR3 loop spans 12 amino acids. Trimming cost V 6 bases and J 4 bases, with 9 bases left between them. The CDR3 nucleotides are TGTGCCAGCAGGGGGGCTGGAGAGACCCAGTACTTC. Translation: CASRGAGETQYF.

This clonotype was recorded a few times. The chain couples TRBV12-3 or TRBV12-4 to TRBJ2-7; no clear D gene. With 5 bases removed from V and 2 bases from J, the gap between germline ends came to 10 bases. The CDR3 spans 13 residues. The CDR3 spells CASSNNPTYEQYF. The CDR3 DNA is TGTGCCAGCAGTAACAACCCCACCTACGAGCAGTACTTC.

This clonotype was counted a few times. V usage is TRBV15 and J usage is TRBJ2-1; 11 bases are a match to TRBD2. Germline loops: CDR1 LNHNV, CDR2 YYDKDF (reference sequence). Trimming removed 3 bases from V and 5 bases from J; junction bases left unmatched: 6. This CDR3 region has 16 residues. The CDR3 sequence: CATSSRLAGTNNEQFF. Written as DNA, the CDR3 is TGTGCCACCAGCAGTAGACTAGCGGGGACCAACAATGAGCAGTTCTTC.

CDR3 loop: CSASRSEAFF. The CDR3 DNA reads TGCAGTGCTAGTAGGTCTGAAGCTTTCTTT. V is TRBV20-1 and J is TRBJ1-1; no clear D gene. The CDR3 totals 10 residues. With 3 bases removed from V and 6 bases from J, the gap between germline ends came to 5 bases. Per the germline V gene, CDR1 is DFQATT and CDR2 is SNEGSKA (reference sequence).

The chain carries TRBV7-9 and TRBJ2-1; D is possibly TRBD1 (5 bases). CDR1 is SEHNR, CDR2 FQNEAQ, per germline (reference sequence). V dropped 1 base and J dropped 7 bases, with 14 bases sitting between them. The CDR3 is made up of 15 amino acids. Here the CDR3 DNA reads TGTGCCAGCAGCTTAGTGAAGGGGTCTCGGAATGAGCAGTTCTTC. It is translated as CASSLVKGSRNEQFF.

The chain combines TRBV14 with TRBJ2-6; D call uncertain. The CDR3 is 17 residues long. The germline gives CDR1 SGHDN, CDR2 FVKESK. The V end lost 2 bases, the J end lost 0 bases, and 11 bases lay between the germline ends. The CDR3 region is CASSQLGRHSGANVLTF. The DNA for the CDR3 is TGTGCCAGCAGCCAACTCGGACGGCACTCTGGGGCCAACGTCCTGACTTTC.

This clonotype was seen a few times. The chain joins TRBV30 to TRBJ1-1; D is ambiguous. The CDR3 is 12 amino acids. CDR1 and CDR2 (germline): GTSNPN, SVGIG (reference sequence). V was trimmed by 0 bases and J by 3 bases, leaving 5 bases between them. CDR3 sequence: CAWSVRDTEAFF. CDR3 DNA sequence: TGTGCCTGGAGTGTAAGGGACACTGAAGCTTTCTTT.

This clonotype was recorded a few times. The chain carries TRBV11-2 and TRBJ2-1; a possible D gene is TRBD2 (5 bases). Germline CDR1 SGHAT, CDR2 FQNNGV. With 5 bases removed from V and 8 bases from J, the gap between germline ends came to 13 bases. The CDR3 consists of 13 residues. CDR3 DNA sequence: TGTGCCAGCAGCCCATGGACTGGGGATGAGCAGTTCTTC. This codes for CASSPWTGDEQFF. The full variable domain, its missing parts supplied by reference TRBV11-2 and TRBJ2-1, is EAGVAQSPRYKIIEKRQSVAFWCNPISGHATLYWYQQILGQGPKLLIQFQNNGVVDDSQLPKDRFSAERLKGVDSTLKIQPAKLEDSAVYLCASSPWTGDEQFFGPGTRLTVL.

The chain carries TRBV19 and TRBJ2-2; 15 nucleotides match TRBD2. V shed 2 bases, J shed 5 bases, and the junction held 9 bases outside the gene matches. The CDR3 extends over 19 amino acids. The germline V gene has CDR1 LNHDA and CDR2 SQIVND (reference sequence). The CDR3 region has the DNA TGTGCCAGTAGTATAAGGACTAGCGGGGGGGCAAGGTGGACCGGGGAGCTGTTTTTT. It yields the protein CASSIRTSGGARWTGELFF.

This clonotype was detected only a few times. The V gene is TRBV5-6, the J gene TRBJ2-3; D is unclear. The CDR3 extends over 12 amino acids. CDR1 is SGHDT and CDR2 is YYEEEE in the germline V gene. Trimming took 4 bases from V and 8 from J, leaving 11 bases between them. The CDR3 DNA reads as TGTGCCAGCAGCGAAAGCGAGACTACGCAGTATTTT. Translating gives CASSESETTQYF. The entire variable domain, with the rest obtained from reference TRBV5-6 and TRBJ2-3, is as follows: DAGVTQSPTHLIKTRGQQVTLRCSPKSGHDTVSWYQQALGQGPQFIFQYYEEEERQRGNFPDRFSGHQFPNYSSELNVNALLLGDSALYLCASSESETTQYFGPGTRLTVL.